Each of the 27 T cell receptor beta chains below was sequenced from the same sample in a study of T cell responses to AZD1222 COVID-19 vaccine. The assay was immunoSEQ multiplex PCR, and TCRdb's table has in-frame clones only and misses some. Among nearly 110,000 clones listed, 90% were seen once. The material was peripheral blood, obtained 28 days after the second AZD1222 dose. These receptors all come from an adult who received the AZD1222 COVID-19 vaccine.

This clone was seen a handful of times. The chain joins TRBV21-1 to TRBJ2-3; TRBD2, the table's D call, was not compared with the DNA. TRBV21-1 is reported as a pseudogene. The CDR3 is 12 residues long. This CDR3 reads CASSKVTDTQYF. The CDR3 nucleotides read TGTGCCAGCAGCAAAGTAACAGATACGCAGTATTTT.

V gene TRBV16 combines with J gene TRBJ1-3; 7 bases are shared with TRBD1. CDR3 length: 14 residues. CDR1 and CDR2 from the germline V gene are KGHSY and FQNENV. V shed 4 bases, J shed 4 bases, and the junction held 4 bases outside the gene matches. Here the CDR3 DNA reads TGTGCCAGCAGCCCCCGACAGGGCGGAAACACCATATATTTT. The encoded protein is CASSPRQGGNTIYF.

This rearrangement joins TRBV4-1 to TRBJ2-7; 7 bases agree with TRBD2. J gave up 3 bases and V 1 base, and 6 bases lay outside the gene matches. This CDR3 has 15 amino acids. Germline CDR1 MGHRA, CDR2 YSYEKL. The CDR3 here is CASSQGHLAVYEQYF. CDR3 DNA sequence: TGCGCCAGCAGCCAAGGTCACCTAGCGGTCTACGAGCAGTACTTC.

The CDR3 DNA reads as TGCAGCGTTGAAGACGGACTTATCGGGCGAGGTGAAGCTTTCTTT. Its translation is CSVEDGLIGRGEAFF. V and J are TRBV29-1 and TRBJ1-1; D call uncertain. Trimming stripped 0 bases from V and 7 bases from J, with 18 bases between. The CDR3 loop spans 15 amino acids. Looked up from germline, CDR1 is SQVTM and CDR2 is ANQGSEA.

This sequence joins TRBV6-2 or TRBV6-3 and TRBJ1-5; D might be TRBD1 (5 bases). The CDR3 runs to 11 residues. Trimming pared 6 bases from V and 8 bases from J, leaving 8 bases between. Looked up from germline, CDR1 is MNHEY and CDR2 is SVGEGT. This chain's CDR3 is CASSPGEPQHF. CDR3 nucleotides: TGTGCCAGCAGCCCGGGGGAGCCCCAGCATTTT.

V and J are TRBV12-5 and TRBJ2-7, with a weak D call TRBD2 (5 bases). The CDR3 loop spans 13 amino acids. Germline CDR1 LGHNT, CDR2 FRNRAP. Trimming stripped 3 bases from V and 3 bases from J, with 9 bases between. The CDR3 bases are TGTGCTAGTGGTTTTGGGAGTCTCTACGAGCAGTACTTC. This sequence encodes CASGFGSLYEQYF. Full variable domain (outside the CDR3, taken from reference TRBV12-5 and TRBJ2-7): DARVTQTPRHKVTEMGQEVTMRCQPILGHNTVFWYRQTMMQGLELLAYFRNRAPLDDSGMPKDRFSAEMPDATLATLKIQPSEPRDSAVYFCASGFGSLYEQYFGPGTRLTVT.

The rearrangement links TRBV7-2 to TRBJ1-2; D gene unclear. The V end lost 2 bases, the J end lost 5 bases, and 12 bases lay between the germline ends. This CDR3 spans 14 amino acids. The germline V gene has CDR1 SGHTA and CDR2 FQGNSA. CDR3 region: CASSLTDTGYGYTF. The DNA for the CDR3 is TGTGCCAGCAGCTTAACAGACACGGGGTATGGCTACACCTTC.

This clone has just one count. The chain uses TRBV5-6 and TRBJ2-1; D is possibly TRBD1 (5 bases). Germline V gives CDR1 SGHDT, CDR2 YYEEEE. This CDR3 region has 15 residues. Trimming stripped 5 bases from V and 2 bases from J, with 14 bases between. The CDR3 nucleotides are TGTGCCAGCAGTTACAGGAGAATTGCCTACAATGAGCAGTTCTTC. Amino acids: CASSYRRIAYNEQFF.

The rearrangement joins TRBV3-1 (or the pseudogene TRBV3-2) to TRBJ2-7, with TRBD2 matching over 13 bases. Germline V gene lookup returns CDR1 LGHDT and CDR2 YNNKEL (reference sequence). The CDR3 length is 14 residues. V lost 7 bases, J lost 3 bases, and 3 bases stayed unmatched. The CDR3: CASTRTSGGYEQYF. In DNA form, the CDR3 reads TGTGCCAGCACCAGGACTAGCGGGGGCTACGAGCAGTACTTC.

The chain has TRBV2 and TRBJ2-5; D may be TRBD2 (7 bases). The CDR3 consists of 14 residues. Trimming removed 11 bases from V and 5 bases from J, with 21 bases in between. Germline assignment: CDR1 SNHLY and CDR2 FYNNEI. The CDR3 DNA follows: TGTGCCGGGCAAGGGGGGAGGGTGGTGGAGACCCAGTACTTC. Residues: CAGQGGRVVETQYF.

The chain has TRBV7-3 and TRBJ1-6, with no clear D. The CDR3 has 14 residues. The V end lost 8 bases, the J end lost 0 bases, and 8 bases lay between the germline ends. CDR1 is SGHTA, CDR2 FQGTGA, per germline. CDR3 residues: CASRGSSYNSPLHF. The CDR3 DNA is TGTGCCAGCCGCGGGAGCTCCTATAATTCACCCCTCCACTTT.

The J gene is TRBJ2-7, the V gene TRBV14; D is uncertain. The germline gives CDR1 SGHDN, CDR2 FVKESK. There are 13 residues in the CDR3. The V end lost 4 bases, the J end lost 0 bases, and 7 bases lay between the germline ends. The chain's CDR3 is CASSPKSSYEQYF. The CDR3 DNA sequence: TGTGCCAGCAGCCCTAAGAGCTCCTACGAGCAGTACTTC.

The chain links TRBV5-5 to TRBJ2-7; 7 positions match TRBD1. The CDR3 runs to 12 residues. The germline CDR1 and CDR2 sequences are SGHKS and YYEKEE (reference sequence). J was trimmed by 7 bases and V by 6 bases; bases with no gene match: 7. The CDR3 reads CASTEAGGEQYF. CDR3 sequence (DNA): TGTGCCAGCACCGAAGCAGGGGGAGAGCAGTACTTC.

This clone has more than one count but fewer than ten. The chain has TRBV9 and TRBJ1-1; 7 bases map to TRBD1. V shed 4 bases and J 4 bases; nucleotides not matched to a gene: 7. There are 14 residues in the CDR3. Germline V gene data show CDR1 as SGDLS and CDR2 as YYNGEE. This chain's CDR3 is CASSLEGQFTEAFF. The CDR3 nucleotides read TGTGCCAGCAGCCTTGAGGGACAGTTCACTGAAGCTTTCTTT.

The CDR3 sequence: CASGGYSNQPQHF. CDR3 DNA: TGTGCCAGCGGGGGTTATAGCAATCAGCCCCAGCATTTT. The gene calls are TRBV27 and TRBJ1-5, with D perhaps matching TRBD1 (5 bases). This CDR3 spans 13 amino acids. From germline, CDR1 is MNHEY and CDR2 SMNVEV (reference sequence). Trimming cost V 8 bases and J 0 bases, with 8 bases left between them.

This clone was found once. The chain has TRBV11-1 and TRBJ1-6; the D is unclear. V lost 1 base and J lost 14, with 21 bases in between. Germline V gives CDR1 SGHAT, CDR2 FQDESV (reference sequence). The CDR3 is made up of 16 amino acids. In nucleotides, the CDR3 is TGTGCCAGCAGCTTAGGTAACCAACCGACCTTACTGGCCCTCCACTTT. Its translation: CASSLGNQPTLLALHF.

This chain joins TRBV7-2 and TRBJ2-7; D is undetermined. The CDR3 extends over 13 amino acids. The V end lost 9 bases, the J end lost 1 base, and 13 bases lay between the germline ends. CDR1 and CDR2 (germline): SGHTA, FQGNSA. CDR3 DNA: TGTGCCAGTTCCGGAATTAGTTCCTACGAGCAGTACTTC. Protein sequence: CASSGISSYEQYF.

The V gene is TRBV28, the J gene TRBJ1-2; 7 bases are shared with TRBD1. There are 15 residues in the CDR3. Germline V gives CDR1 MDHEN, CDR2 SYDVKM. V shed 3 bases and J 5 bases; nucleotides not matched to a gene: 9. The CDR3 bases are TGTGCCAGCAGTTTGACAGGGCCGTATGGGTATGGCTACACCTTC. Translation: CASSLTGPYGYGYTF.

The DNA of the CDR3 is TGCGCCAGCAGCTTCACAGGGGCTACTAGCACAGATACGCAGTATTTT. It yields the protein CASSFTGATSTDTQYF. This chain joins TRBV5-1 and TRBJ2-3, with TRBD1 identical over 7 bases. The germline V gene encodes CDR1 SGHRS and CDR2 YFSETQ. The CDR3 totals 16 residues. V was clipped by 2 bases and J by 0 bases; unmatched bases: 6.

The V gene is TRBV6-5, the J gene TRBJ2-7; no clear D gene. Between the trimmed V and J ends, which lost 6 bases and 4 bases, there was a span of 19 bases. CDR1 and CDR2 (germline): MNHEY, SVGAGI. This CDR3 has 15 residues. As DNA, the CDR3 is TGTGCCAGCAGGACCCTGTTATTAGGATATTACGAGCAGTACTTC. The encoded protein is CASRTLLLGYYEQYF.

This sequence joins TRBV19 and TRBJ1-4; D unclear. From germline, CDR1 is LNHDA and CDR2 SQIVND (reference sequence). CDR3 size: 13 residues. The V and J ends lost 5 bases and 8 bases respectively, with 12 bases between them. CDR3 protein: CASSPRFGEKLFF. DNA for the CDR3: TGTGCCAGTAGTCCCAGGTTCGGGGAAAAACTGTTTTTT.

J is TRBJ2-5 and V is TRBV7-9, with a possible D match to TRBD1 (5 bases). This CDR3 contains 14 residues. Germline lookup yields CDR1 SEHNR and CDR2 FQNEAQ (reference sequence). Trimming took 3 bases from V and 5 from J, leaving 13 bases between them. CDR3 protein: CASSLQGLGETQYF. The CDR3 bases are TGTGCCAGCAGCTTGCAGGGCCTAGGGGAGACCCAGTACTTC.

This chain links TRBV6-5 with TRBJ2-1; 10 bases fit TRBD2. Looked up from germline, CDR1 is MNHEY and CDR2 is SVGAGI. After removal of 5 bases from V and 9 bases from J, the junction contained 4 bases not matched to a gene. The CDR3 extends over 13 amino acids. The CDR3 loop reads CASSSGGAVEQFF. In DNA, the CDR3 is TGTGCCAGCAGTAGCGGGGGGGCCGTTGAGCAGTTCTTC.

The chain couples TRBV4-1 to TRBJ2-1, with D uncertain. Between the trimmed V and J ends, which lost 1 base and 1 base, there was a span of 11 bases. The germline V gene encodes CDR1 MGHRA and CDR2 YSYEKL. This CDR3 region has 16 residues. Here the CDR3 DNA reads TGCGCCAGCAGCCAAGGTCGGCGCGATTCCTACAATGAGCAGTTCTTC. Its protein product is CASSQGRRDSYNEQFF.

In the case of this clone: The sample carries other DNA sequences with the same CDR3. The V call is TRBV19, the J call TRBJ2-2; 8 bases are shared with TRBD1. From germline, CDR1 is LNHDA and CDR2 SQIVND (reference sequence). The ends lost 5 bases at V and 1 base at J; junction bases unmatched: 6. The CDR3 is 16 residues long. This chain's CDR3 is CASSPTGTGNTGELFF. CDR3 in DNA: TGTGCCAGTAGTCCAACCGGGACAGGGAACACCGGGGAGCTGTTTTTT.

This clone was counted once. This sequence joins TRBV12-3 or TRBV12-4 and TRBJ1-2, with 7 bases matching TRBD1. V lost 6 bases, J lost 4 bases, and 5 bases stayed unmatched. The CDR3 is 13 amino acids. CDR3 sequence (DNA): TGTGCCAGCAGCACACAGGGGATCTATGGCTACACCTTC. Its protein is CASSTQGIYGYTF.

The CDR3 DNA reads as TGCAGCGTTGTAAGACAGGGCGGCACTGAAGCTTTCTTT. Translated, it gives CSVVRQGGTEAFF. V and J are TRBV29-1 and TRBJ1-1; 7 nucleotides line up with TRBD1. CDR3 size: 13 residues. The germline CDR1 and CDR2 sequences are SQVTM and ANQGSEA. The V gene end was trimmed by 4 bases and the J gene end by 4 bases; junction bases not matched to a gene: 6.